A selection of T cell receptor beta chains follows, all from one sample in a study of CD8 T cells in Susac syndrome. TCRdb fed the immunoSEQ multiplex PCR reads into MiXCR, producing one record per CDR3 protein. The sample consists of some 130,000 distinct CDR3 sequences, 90% to 95% of them appearing once. The sample consisted of CD4+ T cells from PBMCs. These receptors originate from a human donor in good health. Each CDR3 is given with its conserved first and last residue. A D gene is named only where the DNA matches it firmly. Where a row states a size, it is once, few, many or the class of an expanded clone; other rows omit it.

D gene	clone size	V gene	J gene	CDR3 protein	CDR3 DNA
-	-	TRBV24-1	TRBJ2-1	CATSDLSPREEQFF	TGTGCCACCAGTGATTTATCTCCAAGGGAGGAGCAGTTCTTC
-	-	TRBV15	TRBJ1-5	CATSRERTVNQPQHF	TGTGCCACCAGCAGAGAAAGGACAGTCAATCAGCCCCAGCATTTT
-	-	TRBV5-5	TRBJ2-5	CASNFNRGQETQYF	TGTGCCAGCAACTTCAACCGGGGACAAGAGACCCAGTACTTC
-	once	TRBV5-1	TRBJ1-1	CASSPLKGGNTEAFF	TGCGCCAGCAGCCCCTTAAAGGGAGGTAACACTGAAGCTTTCTTT
-	-	TRBV5-1	TRBJ1-1	CASSLLDLTEAFF	TGCGCCAGCAGCTTGTTGGACCTAACTGAAGCTTTCTTT
-	-	TRBV19	TRBJ1-5	CASSMRANQPQHF	TGTGCCAGTAGTATGAGGGCCAATCAGCCCCAGCATTTT
-	-	TRBV27	TRBJ2-1	CASARGNEQFF	TGTGCCAGCGCCAGGGGTAATGAGCAGTTCTTC
-	once	TRBV7-9	TRBJ2-1	CASSPQAGDGGQFF	TGTGCCAGCAGCCCCCAAGCCGGGGACGGGGGGCAGTTCTTC
-	-	TRBV18	TRBJ2-4	CASSPPVAEGDIQYF	TGTGCCAGCTCACCACCCGTGGCGGAAGGGGACATTCAGTACTTC
TRBD1	-	TRBV20-1	TRBJ2-7	CSADGSGGMVFEQYF	TGCAGTGCCGATGGATCAGGGGGTATGGTGTTTGAGCAGTACTTC
-	few	TRBV3-1	TRBJ1-2	CASSQAGDGYTF	TGTGCCAGCAGTCAGGCTGGGGATGGCTACACCTTC
-	once	TRBV2	TRBJ1-2	CASSVDSPRDGYTF	TGTGCCAGCAGTGTAGATTCCCCCCGTGATGGCTACACCTTC
TRBD1	-	TRBV20-1	TRBJ1-5	CSAGRQGNNQPQHF	TGCAGTGCTGGGAGACAGGGAAACAATCAGCCCCAGCATTTT
-	once	TRBV12-3/TRBV12-4	TRBJ2-2	CASSRDTYTGELFF	TGTGCCAGCAGTCGGGACACCTACACCGGGGAGCTGTTTTTT
TRBD2	once	TRBV7-9	TRBJ2-7	CASSRWTSGSSYEQYF	TGTGCCAGCAGCAGATGGACTAGCGGGAGCTCCTACGAGCAGTACTTC
-	-	TRBV27	TRBJ2-7	CASSLQGSYEQYF	TGTGCCAGCAGTTTACAGGGGTCCTACGAGCAGTACTTC
TRBD1	-	TRBV2	TRBJ2-5	CASRGRTGEETQYF	TGTGCCAGCAGGGGTAGGACAGGTGAAGAGACCCAGTACTTC
TRBD1	-	TRBV3-1	TRBJ2-1	CASSHGGQGTYNEQFF	TGTGCCAGCAGCCATGGGGGACAGGGTACCTACAATGAGCAGTTCTTC
-	-	TRBV7-9	TRBJ2-5	CASRRGEETQYF	TGTGCCAGCAGAAGAGGGGAAGAGACCCAGTACTTC
-	once	TRBV6-6	TRBJ1-5	CASSYPPQGNQPQHF	TGTGCCAGCAGTTACCCCCCGCAGGGCAATCAGCCCCAGCATTTT
-	-	TRBV5-1	TRBJ1-4	CASSPEEGWEKLFF	TGCGCCAGCAGCCCCGAAGAGGGCTGGGAAAAACTGTTTTTT
-	-	TRBV5-1	TRBJ2-2	CASSRTPRGGELFF	TGCGCCAGCAGCAGGACTCCGCGAGGCGGGGAGCTGTTTTTT
-	-	TRBV12-3/TRBV12-4	TRBJ1-2	CASAPGESYGYTF	TGTGCCAGCGCCCCAGGGGAGAGCTATGGCTACACCTTC
-	-	TRBV28	TRBJ2-5	CASTSLSVAAQETQYF	TGTGCCAGCACCAGTCTCTCGGTAGCAGCTCAAGAGACCCAGTACTTC
TRBD1	-	TRBV7-2	TRBJ2-1	CASSLTGQGYNEQFF	TGTGCCAGCAGCTTAACGGGACAGGGGTACAATGAGCAGTTCTTC
-	-	TRBV7-9	TRBJ2-7	CASSPGVLEEQYF	TGTGCCAGCAGTCCCGGCGTACTAGAGGAGCAGTACTTC
-	-	TRBV27	TRBJ2-7	CASSPGRFSYEQYF	TGTGCCAGCAGTCCGGGACGGTTCTCCTACGAGCAGTACTTC
-	-	TRBV3-1	TRBJ2-4	CASSQEAARNIQYF	TGTGCCAGCAGCCAAGAAGCGGCGAGAAACATTCAGTACTTC
-	-	TRBV20-1	TRBJ2-5	CSAGLRQTYQETQYF	TGCAGTGCGGGGCTCAGACAGACGTACCAAGAGACCCAGTACTTC
-	-	TRBV30	TRBJ2-6	CAWGPYRAGANVLTF	TGTGCCTGGGGCCCGTACAGGGCTGGGGCCAACGTCCTGACTTTC
-	-	TRBV28	TRBJ1-3	CASRKPGHSGAIYF	TGTGCCAGCAGGAAACCGGGACATTCTGGTGCCATATATTTT
-	-	TRBV29-1	TRBJ1-1	CSAWGGTGTEAFF	TGCAGCGCGTGGGGGGGCACGGGCACTGAAGCTTTCTTT
-	-	TRBV29-1	TRBJ2-5	CSAQRDQETQYF	TGCAGCGCACAGCGGGACCAAGAGACCCAGTACTTC